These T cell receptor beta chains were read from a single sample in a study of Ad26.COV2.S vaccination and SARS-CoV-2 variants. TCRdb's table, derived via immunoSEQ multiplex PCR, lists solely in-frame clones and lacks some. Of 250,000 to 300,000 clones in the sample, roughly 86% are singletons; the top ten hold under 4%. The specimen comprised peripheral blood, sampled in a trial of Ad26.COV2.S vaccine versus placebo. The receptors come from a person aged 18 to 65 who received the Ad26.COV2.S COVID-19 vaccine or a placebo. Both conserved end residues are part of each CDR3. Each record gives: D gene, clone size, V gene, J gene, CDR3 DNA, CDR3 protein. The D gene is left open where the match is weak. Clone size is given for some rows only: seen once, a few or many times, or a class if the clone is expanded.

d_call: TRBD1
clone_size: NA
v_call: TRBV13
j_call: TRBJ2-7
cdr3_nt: TGTGCCAGCAGCTTGGTAGGACAGGGGTTCCACGAGCAGTACTTC
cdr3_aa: CASSLVGQGFHEQYF

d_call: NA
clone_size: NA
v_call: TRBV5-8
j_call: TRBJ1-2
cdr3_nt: TGTGCCAGCAGCCTCACCGGCACTTCCTTCTATGGCTACACCTTC
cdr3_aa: CASSLTGTSFYGYTF

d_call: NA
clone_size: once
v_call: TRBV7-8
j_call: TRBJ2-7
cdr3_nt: TGTGCCAGCAGCTCCGGGGCCGAGGGCGAGCAGTACTTC
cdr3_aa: CASSSGAEGEQYF

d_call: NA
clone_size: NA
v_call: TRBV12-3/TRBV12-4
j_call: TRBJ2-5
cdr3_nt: TGTGCCAGCAGTTTTGGCCAAGAGACCCAGTACTTC
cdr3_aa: CASSFGQETQYF

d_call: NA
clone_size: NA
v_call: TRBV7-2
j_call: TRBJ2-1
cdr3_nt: TGTGCCAGCAGCTTAGCCGGTGGGGATGAGCAGTTCTTC
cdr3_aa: CASSLAGGDEQFF

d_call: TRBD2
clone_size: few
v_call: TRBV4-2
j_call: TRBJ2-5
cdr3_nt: TGTGCCAGCAGCCAAGTCTTGTACGGGGGGGCCCAGGAGACCCAGTACTTC
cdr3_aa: CASSQVLYGGAQETQYF

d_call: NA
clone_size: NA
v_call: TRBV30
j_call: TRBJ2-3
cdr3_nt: TGTGCCTGGAGTGTAGGATTCCGCACAGATACGCAGTATTTT
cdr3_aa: CAWSVGFRTDTQYF

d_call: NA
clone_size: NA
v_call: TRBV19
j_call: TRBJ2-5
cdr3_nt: TGTGCCAGTAGTACCTACCGGGGCGGGGAGACCCAGTACTTC
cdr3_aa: CASSTYRGGETQYF

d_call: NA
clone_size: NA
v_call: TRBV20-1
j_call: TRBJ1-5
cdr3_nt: TGCAGTGCTAGTCCCAGAGATAGCAATCAGCCCCAGCATTTT
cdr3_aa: CSASPRDSNQPQHF

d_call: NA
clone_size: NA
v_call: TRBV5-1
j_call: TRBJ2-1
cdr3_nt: TGCGCCAGCAGCTTAGACAGGTATGAGCAGTTCTTC
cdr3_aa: CASSLDRYEQFF